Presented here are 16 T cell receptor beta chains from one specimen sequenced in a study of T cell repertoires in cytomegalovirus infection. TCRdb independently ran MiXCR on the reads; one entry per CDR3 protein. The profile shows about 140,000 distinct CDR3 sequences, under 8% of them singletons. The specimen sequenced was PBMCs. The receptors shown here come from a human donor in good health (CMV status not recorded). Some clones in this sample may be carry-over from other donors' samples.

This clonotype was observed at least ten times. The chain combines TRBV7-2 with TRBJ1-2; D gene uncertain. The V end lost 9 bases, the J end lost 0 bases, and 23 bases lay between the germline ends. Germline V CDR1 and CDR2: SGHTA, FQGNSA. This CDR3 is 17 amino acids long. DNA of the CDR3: TGTGCCAGTACATTGTCTCCCCCTTCCCCTACTAACTATGGCTACACCTTC. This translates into CASTLSPPSPTNYGYTF.

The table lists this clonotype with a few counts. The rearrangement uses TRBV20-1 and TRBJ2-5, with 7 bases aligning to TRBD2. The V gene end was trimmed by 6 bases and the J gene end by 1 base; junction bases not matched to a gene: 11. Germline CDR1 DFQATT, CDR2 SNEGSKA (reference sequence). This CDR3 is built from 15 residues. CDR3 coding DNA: TGCAGTGCCTATCCCTTGGGGGGGATCCAAGAGACCCAGTACTTC. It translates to CSAYPLGGIQETQYF.

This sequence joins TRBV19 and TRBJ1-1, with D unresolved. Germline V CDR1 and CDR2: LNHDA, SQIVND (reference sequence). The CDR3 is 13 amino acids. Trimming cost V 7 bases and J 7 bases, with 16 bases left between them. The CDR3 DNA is TGTGCCAGTACTCAGGAGGGCAGCCATGAAGCTTTCTTT. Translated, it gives CASTQEGSHEAFF. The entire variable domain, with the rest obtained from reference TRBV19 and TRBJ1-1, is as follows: DGGITQSPKYLFRKEGQNVTLSCEQNLNHDAMYWYRQDPGQGLRLIYYSQIVNDFQKGDIAEGYSVSREKKESFPLTVTSAQKNPTAFYLCASTQEGSHEAFFGQGTRLTVV.

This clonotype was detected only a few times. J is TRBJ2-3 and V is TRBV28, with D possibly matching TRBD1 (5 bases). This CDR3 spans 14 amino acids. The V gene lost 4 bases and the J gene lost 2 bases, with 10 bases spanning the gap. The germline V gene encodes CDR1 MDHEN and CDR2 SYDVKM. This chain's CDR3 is CASSSLGLTDTQYF. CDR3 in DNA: TGTGCCAGCAGTTCCCTGGGGCTCACAGATACGCAGTATTTT.

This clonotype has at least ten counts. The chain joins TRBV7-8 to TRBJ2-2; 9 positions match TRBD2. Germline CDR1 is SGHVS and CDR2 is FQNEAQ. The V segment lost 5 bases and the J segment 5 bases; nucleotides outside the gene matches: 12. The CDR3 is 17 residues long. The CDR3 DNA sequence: TGTGCCAGCAGCCCGGCAGGTTCACTAGCGGGTACCGGGGAGCTGTTTTTT. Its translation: CASSPAGSLAGTGELFF. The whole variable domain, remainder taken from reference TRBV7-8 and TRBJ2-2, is GAGVSQSPRYKVAKRGQDVALRCDPISGHVSLFWYQQALGQGPEFLTYFQNEAQLDKSGLPSDRFFAERPEGSVSTLKIQRTQQEDSAVYLCASSPAGSLAGTGELFFGEGSRLTVL.

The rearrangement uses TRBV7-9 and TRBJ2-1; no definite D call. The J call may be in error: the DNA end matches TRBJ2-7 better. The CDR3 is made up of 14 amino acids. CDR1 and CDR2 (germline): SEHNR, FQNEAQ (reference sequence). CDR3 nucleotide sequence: TGTGCCAGCAGCTTTCAGAATTTTTACAATGAGCAGTACTTC. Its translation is CASSFQNFYNEQYF.

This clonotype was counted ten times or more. CDR3 in DNA: TGTGCCAGCAGCCTGGGACACAACTCCTACAATGAGCAGTTCTTC. Translated: CASSLGHNSYNEQFF. The V gene is TRBV6-4, the J gene TRBJ2-1; perhaps TRBD1 as D (6 bases). The length of the CDR3 is 15 residues. The V and J ends lost 6 bases and 0 bases respectively, with 12 bases between them. Germline-derived CDR1 and CDR2 are MRHNA and SNTAGT.

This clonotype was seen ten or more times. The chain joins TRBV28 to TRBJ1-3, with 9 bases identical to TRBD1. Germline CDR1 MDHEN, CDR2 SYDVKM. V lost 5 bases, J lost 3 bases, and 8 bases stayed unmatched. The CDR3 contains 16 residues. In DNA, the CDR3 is TGTGCCAGCAGTGCGGTCGGGACAGGGCTTGGAAACACCATATATTTT. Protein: CASSAVGTGLGNTIYF.

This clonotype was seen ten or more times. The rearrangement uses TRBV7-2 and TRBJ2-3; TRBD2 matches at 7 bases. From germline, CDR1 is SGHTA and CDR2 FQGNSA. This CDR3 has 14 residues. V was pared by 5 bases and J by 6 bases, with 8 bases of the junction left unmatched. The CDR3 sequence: CASSASGTIDTQYF. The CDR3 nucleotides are TGTGCCAGCAGCGCTAGCGGTACGATTGATACGCAGTATTTT. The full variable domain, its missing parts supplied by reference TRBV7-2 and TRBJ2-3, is GAGVSQSPSNKVTEKGKDVELRCDPISGHTALYWYRQSLGQGLEFLIYFQGNSAPDKSGLPSDRFSAERTGGSVSTLTIQRTQQEDSAVYLCASSASGTIDTQYFGPGTRLTVL.

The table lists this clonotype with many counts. The chain's CDR3 is CASSQFRGVFSGANVLTF. DNA of the CDR3: TGCGCCAGCAGCCAATTCCGCGGGGTCTTTTCCGGGGCCAACGTCCTGACTTTC. The chain recombines TRBV4-3 with TRBJ2-6; possible D gene TRBD2, 6 bases. V was trimmed by 2 bases and J by 4 bases, leaving 18 bases between them. The germline V gene has CDR1 LGHNA and CDR2 YSLEER. This CDR3 has 18 residues.

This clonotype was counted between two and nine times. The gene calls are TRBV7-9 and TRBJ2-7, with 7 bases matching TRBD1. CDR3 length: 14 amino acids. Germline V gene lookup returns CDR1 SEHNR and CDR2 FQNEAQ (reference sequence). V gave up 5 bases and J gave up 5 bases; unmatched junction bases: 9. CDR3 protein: CASSARDRSHEQYF. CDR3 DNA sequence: TGTGCCAGCAGCGCCCGGGACAGATCTCACGAGCAGTACTTC. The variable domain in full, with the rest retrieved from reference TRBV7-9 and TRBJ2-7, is DTGVSQNPRHKITKRGQNVTFRCDPISEHNRLYWYRQTLGQGPEFLTYFQNEAQLEKSRLLSDRFSAERPKGSFSTLEIQRTEQGDSAMYLCASSARDRSHEQYFGPGTRLTVT.

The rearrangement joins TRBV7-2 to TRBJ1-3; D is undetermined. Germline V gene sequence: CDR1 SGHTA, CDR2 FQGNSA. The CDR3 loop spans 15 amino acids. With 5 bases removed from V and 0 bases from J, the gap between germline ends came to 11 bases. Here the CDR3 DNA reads TGTGCCAGCAGCGAAGACTTCCACTCTGGAAACACCATATATTTT. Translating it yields CASSEDFHSGNTIYF.

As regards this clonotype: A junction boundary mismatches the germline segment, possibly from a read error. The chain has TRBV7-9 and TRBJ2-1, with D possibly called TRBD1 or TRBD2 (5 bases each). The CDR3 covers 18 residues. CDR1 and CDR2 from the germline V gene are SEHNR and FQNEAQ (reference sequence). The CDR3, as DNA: TGTGCCAGCAGCTCGGGGTATCGGGGCGCCCGCTCCTACAATGGGCAGTTCTTC. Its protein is CASSSGYRGARSYNGQFF.

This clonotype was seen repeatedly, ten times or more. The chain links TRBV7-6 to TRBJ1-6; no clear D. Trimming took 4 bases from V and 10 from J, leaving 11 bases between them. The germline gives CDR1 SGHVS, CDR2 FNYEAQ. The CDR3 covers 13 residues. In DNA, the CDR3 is TGTGCCAGCAGCTGGGAGGAAAGGTCACCCCTCCACTTT. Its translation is CASSWEERSPLHF.

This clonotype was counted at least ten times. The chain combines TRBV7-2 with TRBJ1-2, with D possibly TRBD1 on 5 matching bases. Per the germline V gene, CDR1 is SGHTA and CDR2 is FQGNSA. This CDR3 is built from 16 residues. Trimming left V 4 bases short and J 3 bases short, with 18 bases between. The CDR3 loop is CASSYDSPSPDYGYTF. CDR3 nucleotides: TGTGCCAGCAGCTACGACAGCCCGTCCCCCGACTATGGCTACACCTTC.

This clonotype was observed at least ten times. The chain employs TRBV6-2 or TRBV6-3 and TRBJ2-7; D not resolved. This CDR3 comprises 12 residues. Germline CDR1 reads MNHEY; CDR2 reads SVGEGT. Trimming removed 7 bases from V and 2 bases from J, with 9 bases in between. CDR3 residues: CASTDGTYEQYF. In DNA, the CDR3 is TGTGCCAGCACTGACGGAACCTACGAGCAGTACTTC.